Presented here are 10 T cell receptor beta chains from one specimen sequenced in a study of identical twins. Via MiXCR, TCRdb re-called the 5' RACE reads, giving one row per CDR3 protein. The table has a few hundred thousand distinct CDR3 sequences, less than 20% seen once. The sample taken for sequencing was naive T cells sorted from blood. These receptors all stem from a middle-aged man in good health.

The chain joins TRBV12-3 or TRBV12-4 to TRBJ1-2, with no clear D. The V gene lost 4 bases and the J gene lost 3 bases, with 6 bases spanning the gap. The CDR3 is 12 residues long. The CDR3 spells CASSSLDYGYTF. Written as DNA, the CDR3 is TGTGCCAGCAGTTCCCTAGACTATGGCTACACCTTC.

There are many counts of this clonotype. The chain joins TRBV9 to TRBJ2-3, with 7 nucleotides matching TRBD2. Germline CDR1 SGDLS, CDR2 YYNGEE. After removal of 1 base from V and 1 base from J, the junction contained 3 bases not matched to a gene. The length of the CDR3 is 15 residues. This chain's CDR3 is CASSVMAGGTDTQYF. Here the CDR3 DNA reads TGTGCCAGCAGCGTAATGGCGGGAGGCACAGATACGCAGTATTTT.

The chain is built from TRBV5-6 and TRBJ2-4; TRBD2 agrees at 10 bases. V lost 4 bases to trimming and J lost 9 bases; unmatched junction nucleotides: 10. Per the germline V gene, CDR1 is SGHDT and CDR2 is YYEEEE. CDR3 size: 15 residues. CDR3 in DNA: TGTGCCAGCAGCCTACTTATAGCGGGAGGAAGCATTCAGTACTTC. It yields the protein CASSLLIAGGSIQYF.

This clonotype was counted at least ten times. The rearrangement links TRBV27 to TRBJ2-7; maybe TRBD2 (5 bases). CDR3 length: 13 residues. V was trimmed by 5 bases and J by 4 bases, leaving 12 bases between them. Germline CDR1 is MNHEY and CDR2 is SMNVEV (reference sequence). CDR3 nucleotide sequence: TGTGCCAGCAGTCCTCGATCGGGGTACGAGCAGTACTTC. Amino acid sequence: CASSPRSGYEQYF.

This clonotype was detected only a few times. The chain has TRBV20-1 and TRBJ2-7; 9 bases fit TRBD2. Germline lookup yields CDR1 DFQATT and CDR2 SNEGSKA (reference sequence). Unmatched junction bases numbered 6, after V lost 0 bases and J lost 3 bases. This CDR3 spans 15 amino acids. CDR3 amino acids: CSARDGSGGYYEQYF. As DNA, the CDR3 is TGCAGTGCTAGAGATGGTAGCGGGGGTTACTACGAGCAGTACTTC.

This chain uses TRBV29-1 with TRBJ2-7; TRBD1 agrees at 8 bases. This CDR3 spans 13 amino acids. CDR1 SQVTM and CDR2 ANQGSEA come from the germline V gene. The J segment lost 1 base and the V segment lost 7 bases, leaving 6 bases of the junction unmatched. CDR3 protein: CSAQGQGSYEQYF. Here the CDR3 DNA reads TGCAGCGCCCAAGGACAGGGTTCCTACGAGCAGTACTTC.

This chain links TRBV20-1 with TRBJ1-6; D unclear. The V and J ends lost 1 base and 9 bases respectively, with 19 bases between them. The CDR3 covers 16 residues. The germline V gene has CDR1 DFQATT and CDR2 SNEGSKA (reference sequence). CDR3 region: CSARVTAERSVSPLHF. Here the CDR3 DNA reads TGCAGTGCTAGAGTCACAGCAGAAAGGTCCGTTTCACCCCTCCACTTT.

This clonotype was seen more than once but under ten times. The chain recombines TRBV10-3 with TRBJ2-1; D may be TRBD1 (6 bases). Germline CDR1 ENHRY, CDR2 SYGVKD. V shed 9 bases and J shed 2 bases, with 14 bases lying between them. The CDR3 spans 14 residues. The CDR3 DNA follows: TGTGCCATAGGACAGCGCGCCCCCTACAATGAGCAGTTCTTC. Protein: CAIGQRAPYNEQFF.

To note about this clonotype: This is likely a read error, given that the CDR3 carries no conserved phenylalanine or tryptophan at its end. The rearrangement uses TRBV4-1 and TRBJ2-7; D might be TRBD1 or TRBD2, each matching 5 bases. This CDR3 spans 14 amino acids. V gave up 8 bases and J gave up 4 bases, with 18 bases separating them. Germline lookup yields CDR1 MGHRA and CDR2 YSYEKL. As DNA, the CDR3 is TGCGCCAGCGCGAAGGTGGGGGATTCTTACGAGCAGTACCTC. Translation: CASAKVGDSYEQYL.

The V and J genes are TRBV7-9 and TRBJ1-2, with D hard to call. Trimming removed 6 bases from V and 0 bases from J, with 11 bases in between. The CDR3 totals 14 residues. Germline CDR1 reads SEHNR; CDR2 reads FQNEAQ (reference sequence). The CDR3 region is CASSFLEANYGYTF. For the CDR3, the DNA is TGTGCCAGCAGTTTCCTAGAGGCTAACTATGGCTACACCTTC.